A selection of T cell receptor beta chains follows, all from one sample in a study of blood T cell repertoires in COVID-19. Produced via immunoSEQ multiplex PCR; TCRdb's table is partial and in-frame only. The sample has 250,000 or so clones, approximately 89% seen once. The specimen was peripheral blood. These TCRs come from a woman aged 25-40 years with COVID-19, enrolled during active disease. CDR3s leave out the opening cysteine and the closing phenylalanine or tryptophan. Fields, in order: V gene, CDR3 protein.

V gene: TRBV6-6; CDR3 protein: ASDRLTGSSNQPQH
V gene: TRBV29-1; CDR3 protein: SVGNRDRDGYT
V gene: TRBV11-3; CDR3 protein: ASSLSRGTGELF
V gene: TRBV19; CDR3 protein: ASRPNRDSPYQPQH
V gene: TRBV2; CDR3 protein: ASRRDRESSPLH
V gene: TRBV30; CDR3 protein: AWSVSSGSGTQY
V gene: TRBV2; CDR3 protein: ASSPGQAGNTIY
V gene: TRBV19; CDR3 protein: ASSIGGRVQY
V gene: TRBV19; CDR3 protein: ASRIQGESSPLH
V gene: TRBV6-5; CDR3 protein: ASSSALRGRNSPLH
V gene: TRBV14; CDR3 protein: ASSQEGGQPQH
V gene: TRBV4-3; CDR3 protein: ASSQDPYGGREVADTQY
V gene: TRBV7-6; CDR3 protein: ASSGGEMSTDTQY
V gene: TRBV24-1; CDR3 protein: ATSDLGYTAAEQF
V gene: TRBV11-2; CDR3 protein: ASSLDPMRSTEAF
V gene: TRBV5-1; CDR3 protein: ASSLVQGGYSAGSGNTIY
V gene: TRBV11-2; CDR3 protein: ASSSNIRLARITGELF
V gene: TRBV6-6; CDR3 protein: ASRLLGQGEKLF